Included here is one T cell receptor beta chain sequence, with context. This sample is part of a study of chemoradiotherapy in HPV16-positive cancers. Sequencing was performed with immunoSEQ multiplex PCR; in TCRdb, only in-frame clones are kept and a portion is missing. This sample carries about 32,000 clones, around 89% of them seen once, and the ten largest clones take approximately 5%. This CDR3 has 13 amino acids. Trimming took off 3 bases at V and 8 bases at J, with 11 bases between the two ends. CDR1 and CDR2 (germline): SEHNR, FQNEAQ (reference sequence). The source material was blood, sampled from a patient who underwent chemoradiotherapy. The chain employs TRBV7-9 and TRBJ1-5; D gene ambiguous. The sequence derives from a human donor with HPV-associated anogenital cancer. The CDR3 here is CASSLEGFKPQHF. CDR3 nucleotides: TGTGCCAGCAGCTTGGAAGGGTTTAAGCCCCAGCATTTT.